This T cell receptor (beta chain) derives from a study of technical replicates of blood from a few donors. Only in-frame clones appear in the TCRdb table, and some are missing; sequencing was by immunoSEQ multiplex PCR. The sample has approximately 76,000 clones, around 85% seen once. The CDR3 is 15 amino acids. V lost 2 bases to trimming and J lost 5 bases; unmatched junction nucleotides: 1. Germline loops: CDR1 SEHNR, CDR2 FQNEAQ (reference sequence). This sequence originates from a human donor in good health. Some clones in this sample may be carry-over from other donors' samples. V and J are TRBV7-9 and TRBJ2-1; 12 positions agree with TRBD2. Sequenced: PBMCs. The CDR3 spells CASSLRTSGNNEQFF. In DNA form, the CDR3 reads TGTGCCAGCAGCTTACGGACTAGCGGGAACAATGAGCAGTTCTTC.